The present T cell receptor beta chain was sequenced within a study of T cell repertoires in cytomegalovirus infection. Study-wide context: CMV epitopes used comprised recently identified HLA-C-restricted ones and well-studied HLA-B-restricted ones. Indicated by public TCR beta signatures were CMV infection and matching HLA type.

For this clonotype: Antigen: not known.

TCRdb analysed the reads with MiXCR anew, one entry per CDR3 protein. The table includes 450,000 to 550,000 distinct CDR3 sequences, under 55% detected once. V lost 4 bases to trimming and J lost 3 bases, with 7 bases between them. Germline V gene sequence: CDR1 MNHEY, CDR2 SVGEGT. The CDR3 length is 13 residues. General study results and limits: CMV-specific HLA-C-restricted TCR beta clonotypes dominated the ex vivo response.

V gene TRBV6-2 or TRBV6-3 combines with J gene TRBJ2-1; no definite D call. This clonotype originated in a human donor in good health (CMV status not recorded). Some clones in this sample may be carry-over from other donors' samples. This sample comprised cultured PBMCs, obtained from culture after CMV antigen stimulation. The CDR3 nucleotides read TGTGCCAGCAGTTCCAACGACTACAATGAGCAGTTCTTC. It is translated as CASSSNDYNEQFF.